The T cell receptor beta chain under discussion was sequenced for a study of T cells in Graves' hyperthyroidism and ophthalmopathy. Findings and caveats of the study: For ophthalmopathy, model prediction preceded onset by a median about six months. Blood held most thyroid clonotypes expanded above 0.001 frequency.

Germline V CDR1 and CDR2: DFQATT, SNEGSKA (reference sequence). The CDR3 runs to 15 residues. Trimming cost V 6 bases and J 6 bases; bases outside gene matches: 8. This clonotype was seen repeatedly, ten times or more. Its antigen is not identified. Amplification targeted TCR beta CDR3 regions from RNA transcripts. Primed by the HTBI set, a first-round RT-PCR was run on the TCR CDR3. TCRdb reprocessed the multiplex PCR reads with MiXCR, giving one entry per CDR3 protein. The profile shows 400,000 to 500,000 distinct CDR3 sequences, 12% to 15% of them singletons. The sequenced sample was blood. This chain connects TRBV20-1 to TRBJ2-3, with TRBD2 matching 14 bases. The receptor was isolated from a woman aged 18-29 years with Graves' hyperthyroidism. For the CDR3, the DNA is TGCAGTGCGACCACCGGGACTAGCGGGAGTGATACGCAGTATTTT. The encoded protein is CSATTGTSGSDTQYF.